This T cell receptor (beta chain) was recorded in a study of blood T cell repertoires in COVID-19. Regarding this clone: The junction departs from germline at one end; a sequencing error may be responsible.

Under the authors' procedure: Reference gene primer amplification gave nucleated cell count estimates. Only in-frame clones appear in the TCRdb table, and some are missing; sequencing was by immunoSEQ multiplex PCR. The V and J calls and the clone size are those of that table, but D and trimming were determined from the DNA. Here the sample spans 130,000 to 150,000 clones, roughly 84% being singletons. Germline-derived CDR1 and CDR2 are SGHKS and YYEKEE (reference sequence). The CDR3 loop spans 16 amino acids. The sequence was collected from a human donor in a cohort sampled during active COVID-19. This chain uses TRBV5-5 with TRBJ2-1; 15 bases align to TRBD2. The sample was peripheral blood. Here the CDR3 reads CASRLGLAGGGDEQFF. The CDR3 nucleotides are TGTGCCAGCAGGTTGGGACTAGCGGGGGGAGGTGATGAGCAGTTCTTC.